Listed here are 15 T cell receptor beta chains from one sample, sequenced in a study of T cell responses to AZD1222 COVID-19 vaccine. Assay used: immunoSEQ multiplex PCR; TCRdb lists only in-frame clones, some missing. The sample includes 140,000 to 150,000 clones, approximately 89% of them seen just once. The sample consisted of peripheral blood, taken on day 0 of AZD1222 vaccination. Receptor source: an adult in good health.

A single count supports this clone. V usage is TRBV11-3 and J usage is TRBJ2-7; TRBD1 might be the D (5 bases). Trimming removed 3 bases from V and 0 bases from J, with 18 bases in between. Germline lookup yields CDR1 SGHNT and CDR2 YENEEA. The CDR3 is made up of 17 amino acids. The CDR3 DNA reads as TGTGCCAGCAGCTTGGGGTTGCAGCTGGACAACTCCTACGAGCAGTACTTC. It is translated as CASSLGLQLDNSYEQYF.

The chain joins TRBV7-2 to TRBJ2-3; no definite D call. V was cut by 5 bases and J by 2 bases, with 14 bases left in between. In germline, CDR1 is SGHTA, CDR2 FQGNSA. This CDR3 has 15 amino acids. In DNA, the CDR3 is TGTGCCAGCAGCCCCTACCTATACCTCACAGATACGCAGTATTTT. Translating it yields CASSPYLYLTDTQYF.

The V gene is TRBV5-4, the J gene TRBJ1-1; no firm D call. There are 15 residues in the CDR3. Germline V lookup: CDR1 SGHNT, CDR2 YYREEE (reference sequence). Trimming took 4 bases from V and 0 from J, leaving 13 bases between them. The CDR3, as DNA: TGTGCCAGCAGCCCCCGCGGAGCCATGAACACTGAAGCTTTCTTT. It translates to CASSPRGAMNTEAFF.

The CDR3 loop reads CASSPTVSGANVLTF. CDR3 bases: TGTGCCAGCTCACCTACCGTCTCTGGGGCCAACGTCCTGACTTTC. The rearrangement joins TRBV18 to TRBJ2-6; no definite D call. Germline CDR1 and CDR2: KGHSH and LQKENI. CDR3 length equals 15 residues. The ends were cut back, 3 bases at V and 0 bases at J, with 6 bases in the middle.

CDR3 DNA: TGTGCCAGCAGCCAATTGGAAGATTCCTACGAGCAGTACTTC. It is translated as CASSQLEDSYEQYF. This chain links TRBV14 with TRBJ2-7, with D unclear. The CDR3 totals 14 residues. Germline V CDR1 and CDR2: SGHDN, FVKESK. With 2 bases removed from V and 1 base from J, the gap between germline ends came to 9 bases.

The rearrangement uses TRBV19 and TRBJ1-5, with TRBD1 matching over 7 bases. The junction had 7 bases not matched to a gene; V was cut back by 3 bases and J by 5 bases. The germline V gene has CDR1 LNHDA and CDR2 SQIVND (reference sequence). The CDR3 length is 15 residues. The CDR3 coding sequence is TGTGCCAGTAGTATGCGCCGGGACAGCTATCAGCCCCAGCATTTT. This gives the protein CASSMRRDSYQPQHF. The full variable domain, completed using reference TRBV19 and TRBJ1-5, is DGGITQSPKYLFRKEGQNVTLSCEQNLNHDAMYWYRQDPGQGLRLIYYSQIVNDFQKGDIAEGYSVSREKKESFPLTVTSAQKNPTAFYLCASSMRRDSYQPQHFGDGTRLSIL.

This clone was found once. The chain carries TRBV6-5 and TRBJ1-6; TRBD1 aligns across 9 bases. The V gene's germline CDR1 is MNHEY and CDR2 SVGAGI. J lost 10 bases, V lost 5 bases, and 6 bases had no gene match. CDR3 length: 14 amino acids. CDR3 sequence: CASSLGQGSSPLHF. CDR3 nucleotide sequence: TGTGCCAGCAGTCTAGGACAGGGGTCGTCACCCCTCCACTTT.

The chain carries TRBV19 and TRBJ1-1; D remains ambiguous. Germline CDR1 LNHDA, CDR2 SQIVND (reference sequence). V was trimmed by 8 bases and J by 6 bases, leaving 10 bases between them. The CDR3 covers 11 residues. DNA for the CDR3: TGTGCCAGTCTAGATTGGGCTGAAGCTTTCTTT. As protein: CASLDWAEAFF. Variable domain in full (rest from reference TRBV19 and TRBJ1-1): DGGITQSPKYLFRKEGQNVTLSCEQNLNHDAMYWYRQDPGQGLRLIYYSQIVNDFQKGDIAEGYSVSREKKESFPLTVTSAQKNPTAFYLCASLDWAEAFFGQGTRLTVV.

This chain uses TRBV10-3 with TRBJ1-2, with TRBD1 identical over 10 bases. CDR3 length: 15 residues. V gave up 7 bases and J gave up 6 bases; unmatched junction bases: 11. Looked up from germline, CDR1 is ENHRY and CDR2 is SYGVKD. CDR3 in DNA: TGTGCCATCAAAACCGGGACAGGGGATGTGGATGGCTACACCTTC. It yields the protein CAIKTGTGDVDGYTF.

The chain couples TRBV9 to TRBJ2-1, with 9 bases that match TRBD2. Unmatched junction bases numbered 4, after V lost 3 bases and J lost 3 bases. Looked up from germline, CDR1 is SGDLS and CDR2 is YYNGEE. This CDR3 has 15 residues. The CDR3 sequence is CASSARRGGYNEQFF. The CDR3 coding sequence is TGTGCCAGCAGCGCTAGGCGGGGGGGCTACAATGAGCAGTTCTTC.

The chain employs TRBV28 and TRBJ1-3; TRBD1 is a possible D gene (5 bases). Germline CDR1 is MDHEN and CDR2 is SYDVKM. The CDR3 runs 15 residues. V lost 5 bases to trimming and J lost 0 bases, with 11 bases between them. CDR3 residues: CASSVRDPSGNTIYF. CDR3 nucleotides: TGTGCCAGCAGTGTCCGGGACCCCTCTGGAAACACCATATATTTT. Looking up the rest from reference TRBV28 and TRBJ1-3 gives the full variable domain: DVKVTQSSRYLVKRTGEKVFLECVQDMDHENMFWYRQDPGLGLRLIYFSYDVKMKEKGDIPEGYSVSREKKERFSLILESASTNQTSMYLCASSVRDPSGNTIYFGEGSWLTVV.

This clone was counted once. V usage is TRBV10-3 and J usage is TRBJ1-6, with D maybe TRBD1 (5 bases). The CDR3 length is 13 residues. The V end lost 3 bases, the J end lost 9 bases, and 9 bases lay between the germline ends. Germline loops: CDR1 ENHRY, CDR2 SYGVKD. For the CDR3, the DNA is TGTGCCATCAGTGACAGGGAGGGTTCACCCCTCCACTTT. Translated, it gives CAISDREGSPLHF.

The chain uses TRBV7-3 and TRBJ2-2; D unclear. Trimming pared 5 bases from V and 5 bases from J, leaving 12 bases between. Looked up from germline, CDR1 is SGHTA and CDR2 is FQGTGA. CDR3 length: 14 residues. The CDR3 nucleotides read TGTGCCAGCAGCCCCACATCTATTACCGGGGAGCTGTTTTTT. It encodes CASSPTSITGELFF. Looking up the rest from reference TRBV7-3 and TRBJ2-2 gives the full variable domain: GAGVSQTPSNKVTEKGKYVELRCDPISGHTALYWYRQSLGQGPEFLIYFQGTGAADDSGLPNDRFFAVRPEGSVSTLKIQRTERGDSAVYLCASSPTSITGELFFGEGSRLTVL.

This clone was counted only a few times. The chain has TRBV5-5 and TRBJ2-7; D is unclear. CDR3 size: 16 residues. Deletions cut 4 bases from V and 0 bases from J, with 17 bases between. Germline V gene lookup returns CDR1 SGHKS and CDR2 YYEKEE (reference sequence). CDR3 bases: TGTGCCAGCAGCCCTGGATTGGTGCTGTCCTCCTACGAGCAGTACTTC. It yields the protein CASSPGLVLSSYEQYF.

The sample holds one count of this clone. V and J are TRBV2 and TRBJ1-2, with 7 bases lining up with TRBD1. Germline V lookup: CDR1 SNHLY, CDR2 FYNNEI. This CDR3 comprises 13 residues. V shed 6 bases, J shed 3 bases, and the junction held 4 bases outside the gene matches. CDR3 protein: CASRSQGDYGYTF. The DNA for the CDR3 is TGTGCCAGCAGAAGCCAGGGGGACTATGGCTACACCTTC.